The 18 T cell receptor beta chains below all came from one sample that was sequenced in a study of blood T cell repertoires in COVID-19. The assay was immunoSEQ multiplex PCR, and TCRdb's table has in-frame clones only and misses some. This sample carries roughly 220,000 clones, about 90% of them seen once, and the ten largest clones take roughly 14%. The sequencing input was PBMCs or T cells enriched from blood (not recorded which). The receptor set was obtained from a woman aged 45-65 years with acute COVID-19.

The chain recombines TRBV19 with TRBJ1-5; D possibly corresponds to TRBD1 (6 bases). Germline V gene sequence: CDR1 LNHDA, CDR2 SQIVND (reference sequence). The V end lost 3 bases, the J end lost 0 bases, and 18 bases lay between the germline ends. The CDR3 is 18 residues long. The CDR3: CASSMGAEWIYSNQPQHF. The CDR3 region has the DNA TGTGCCAGTAGTATGGGGGCGGAGTGGATCTATAGCAATCAGCCCCAGCATTTT.

This clone was detected once. The chain uses TRBV5-1 and TRBJ2-5; D not resolved. With 5 bases removed from V and 1 base from J, the gap between germline ends came to 9 bases. Germline-derived CDR1 and CDR2 are SGHRS and YFSETQ. CDR3 length equals 13 residues. The CDR3 loop is CASRFNSQETQYF. The CDR3, as DNA: TGCGCCAGCAGGTTTAACAGCCAAGAGACCCAGTACTTC.

The chain is built from TRBV7-2 and TRBJ2-5; 9 nucleotides agree with TRBD2. After removal of 1 base from V and 4 bases from J, the junction contained 7 bases not matched to a gene. Germline CDR1 reads SGHTA; CDR2 reads FQGNSA. CDR3 length: 16 amino acids. The CDR3 sequence is CASSLGAGGLAETQYF. The CDR3 region has the DNA TGTGCCAGCAGCTTAGGGGCGGGAGGGCTAGCAGAGACCCAGTACTTC.

CDR3 protein: CASRPQREELETQYF. In nucleotides, the CDR3 is TGTGCCAGCAGACCGCAGCGGGAGGAGTTAGAGACCCAGTACTTC. The V and J genes are TRBV28 and TRBJ2-5; 9 bases match TRBD2. The CDR3 is made up of 15 amino acids. Trimming cost V 6 bases and J 4 bases; bases outside gene matches: 9. CDR1 MDHEN and CDR2 SYDVKM come from the germline V gene.

The chain has TRBV30 and TRBJ1-2, with D unclear. V dropped 3 bases and J dropped 7 bases, with 15 bases sitting between them. Germline assignment: CDR1 GTSNPN and CDR2 SVGIG (reference sequence). CDR3 size: 13 residues. The CDR3 DNA sequence: TGTGCCTGGAGCTACGGGGTCGGCGGTGGCTACACCTTC. This translates into CAWSYGVGGGYTF.

The rearrangement links TRBV27 to TRBJ2-1; a possible D gene is TRBD2 (5 bases). V was trimmed by 5 bases and J by 7 bases, leaving 12 bases between them. The CDR3 covers 13 residues. The germline gives CDR1 MNHEY, CDR2 SMNVEV (reference sequence). CDR3 in amino acids: CASSPRTGNEQFF. In DNA, the CDR3 is TGTGCCAGCAGTCCCCGGACTGGGAATGAGCAGTTCTTC.

The sample holds a few counts of this clone. This chain links TRBV18 with TRBJ2-2; D not resolved. Germline CDR1 is KGHSH and CDR2 is LQKENI. The V and J ends lost 1 base and 6 bases respectively, with 6 bases between them. The CDR3 runs 13 residues. In DNA, the CDR3 is TGTGCCAGCTCACCACTCCAATCCGGGGAGCTGTTTTTT. Encoded protein: CASSPLQSGELFF. Filled out from reference TRBV18 and TRBJ2-2, the complete variable domain reads NAGVMQNPRHLVRRRGQEARLRCSPMKGHSHVYWYRQLPEEGLKFMVYLQKENIIDESGMPKERFSAEFPKEGPSILRIQQVVRGDSAAYFCASSPLQSGELFFGEGSRLTVL.

This chain uses TRBV19 with TRBJ1-5; no firm D call. Trimming removed 5 bases at V and 0 bases at J, with 20 bases between. This CDR3 has 18 amino acids. Germline V gene data show CDR1 as LNHDA and CDR2 as SQIVND (reference sequence). In DNA, the CDR3 is TGTGCCAGTAGTGCGGGCTGGACCGATGATCTTAGCAATCAGCCCCAGCATTTT. Its protein product is CASSAGWTDDLSNQPQHF.

This clone occurred a few times. The chain recombines TRBV4-1 with TRBJ2-7, with D perhaps TRBD2 (6 bases). V gave up 4 bases and J gave up 3 bases, with 10 bases separating them. The CDR3 has 13 amino acids. CDR1 is MGHRA, CDR2 YSYEKL, per germline. CDR3 protein: CASSRGGVYEQYF. The CDR3 DNA follows: TGCGCCAGCAGCCGAGGAGGGGTCTACGAGCAGTACTTC.

CDR3 protein: CASSPDGLTGGRNYGYTF. The DNA for the CDR3 is TGTGCCAGTAGTCCAGACGGGTTAACGGGGGGCCGTAACTATGGCTACACCTTC. The V and J genes are TRBV19 and TRBJ1-2; tentatively, D is TRBD1 (6 bases). This CDR3 has 18 amino acids. The V end lost 5 bases, the J end lost 1 base, and 23 bases lay between the germline ends. The V gene's germline CDR1 is LNHDA and CDR2 SQIVND (reference sequence).

This chain uses TRBV4-2 with TRBJ2-5, with 11 bases that match TRBD1. V was clipped by 5 bases and J by 1 base; unmatched bases: 6. The CDR3 runs 16 residues. CDR1 is LGHNA and CDR2 is YNFKEQ in the germline V gene. The CDR3 DNA is TGTGCCAGCAGCTCGGGACAGGGGGGCTTCCAAGAGACCCAGTACTTC. This translates into CASSSGQGGFQETQYF.

CDR3 nucleotides: TGTGCCACCGGAACTAGCGGCTATCGATACAATGAGCAGTTCTTC. It yields the protein CATGTSGYRYNEQFF. The V call is TRBV27, the J call TRBJ2-1; TRBD2 matches at 8 bases. The CDR3 is 15 amino acids. V lost 10 bases, J lost 4 bases, and 12 bases stayed unmatched. Germline assignment: CDR1 MNHEY and CDR2 SMNVEV (reference sequence).

The gene calls are TRBV7-2 and TRBJ2-3; D gene unclear. This CDR3 spans 13 amino acids. Germline CDR1 is SGHTA and CDR2 is FQGNSA. The ends were cut back, 1 base at V and 8 bases at J, with 10 bases in the middle. This chain's CDR3 is CASSLELGGTQYF. In DNA form, the CDR3 reads TGTGCCAGCAGCTTAGAGCTCGGCGGTACGCAGTATTTT.

The rearrangement joins TRBV28 to TRBJ1-6; TRBD1 matches 12 bases. Trimming cost V 5 bases and J 9 bases; bases outside gene matches: 2. In germline, CDR1 is MDHEN, CDR2 SYDVKM. The CDR3 runs 14 residues. In DNA, the CDR3 is TGTGCCAGCAGTACGGGACAGGGGGCTTCACCCCTCCACTTT. The encoded protein is CASSTGQGASPLHF. Looking up the rest from reference TRBV28 and TRBJ1-6 gives the full variable domain: DVKVTQSSRYLVKRTGEKVFLECVQDMDHENMFWYRQDPGLGLRLIYFSYDVKMKEKGDIPEGYSVSREKKERFSLILESASTNQTSMYLCASSTGQGASPLHFGNGTRLTVT.

The chain employs TRBV18 and TRBJ1-2; D gene uncertain. Trimming shortened V by 1 base and J by 0 bases, and 9 bases separated the two germline ends. CDR1 is KGHSH and CDR2 is LQKENI in the germline V gene. CDR3 length: 15 residues. CDR3 residues: CASSPQEGANYGYTF. The CDR3 DNA is TGTGCCAGCTCACCACAGGAGGGAGCTAACTATGGCTACACCTTC.

The chain is built from TRBV2 and TRBJ2-2; 8 bases are a match to TRBD2. Germline CDR1 SNHLY, CDR2 FYNNEI. V lost 7 bases to trimming and J lost 5 bases; unmatched junction nucleotides: 6. The CDR3 has 14 residues. The CDR3 sequence is CASKQLAETGELFF. The CDR3 region has the DNA TGTGCCAGCAAACAACTAGCGGAGACCGGGGAGCTGTTTTTT.

The V and J genes are TRBV27 and TRBJ1-2, with D tentatively TRBD1 (6 bases). This CDR3 comprises 14 residues. Trimming left V 7 bases short and J 2 bases short, with 14 bases between. CDR1 and CDR2 from the germline V gene are MNHEY and SMNVEV (reference sequence). For the CDR3, the DNA is TGTGCCAGCAACCCTCTCGGACAGAACTATGGCTACACCTTC. It encodes CASNPLGQNYGYTF.

J is TRBJ1-2 and V is TRBV15, with 7 positions matching TRBD1. CDR1 is LNHNV and CDR2 is YYDKDF in the germline V gene (reference sequence). With 0 bases clipped from V and 4 bases from J, the junction kept 5 bases outside the gene matches. The CDR3 covers 15 residues. The CDR3 reads CATSRDRGTFYGYTF. The CDR3 region has the DNA TGTGCCACCAGCAGAGACAGGGGGACCTTCTATGGCTACACCTTC.